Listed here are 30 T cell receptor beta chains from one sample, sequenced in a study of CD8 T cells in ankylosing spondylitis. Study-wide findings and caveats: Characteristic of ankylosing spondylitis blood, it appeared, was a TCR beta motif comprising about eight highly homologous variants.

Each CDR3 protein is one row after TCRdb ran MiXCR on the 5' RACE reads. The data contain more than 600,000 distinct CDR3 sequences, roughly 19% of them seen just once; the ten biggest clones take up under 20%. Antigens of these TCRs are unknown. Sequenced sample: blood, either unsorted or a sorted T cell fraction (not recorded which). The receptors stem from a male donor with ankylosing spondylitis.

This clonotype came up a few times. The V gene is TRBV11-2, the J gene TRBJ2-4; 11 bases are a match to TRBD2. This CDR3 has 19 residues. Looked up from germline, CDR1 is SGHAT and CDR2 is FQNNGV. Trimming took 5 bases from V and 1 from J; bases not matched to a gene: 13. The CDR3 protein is CASSGVTSGIASAKNIQYF. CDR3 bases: TGTGCCAGCAGCGGAGTGACTAGCGGGATCGCCTCGGCCAAAAACATTCAGTACTTC. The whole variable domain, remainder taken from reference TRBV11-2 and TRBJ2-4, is EAGVAQSPRYKIIEKRQSVAFWCNPISGHATLYWYQQILGQGPKLLIQFQNNGVVDDSQLPKDRFSAERLKGVDSTLKIQPAKLEDSAVYLCASSGVTSGIASAKNIQYFGAGTRLSVL.

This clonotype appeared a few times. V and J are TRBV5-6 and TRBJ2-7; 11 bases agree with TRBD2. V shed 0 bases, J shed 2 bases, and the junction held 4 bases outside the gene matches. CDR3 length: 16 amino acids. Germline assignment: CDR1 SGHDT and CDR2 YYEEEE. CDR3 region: CASSLGLAGFTYEQYF. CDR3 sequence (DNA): TGTGCCAGCAGCTTGGGACTAGCGGGGTTCACCTACGAGCAGTACTTC. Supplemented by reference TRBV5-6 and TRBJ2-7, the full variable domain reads DAGVTQSPTHLIKTRGQQVTLRCSPKSGHDTVSWYQQALGQGPQFIFQYYEEEERQRGNFPDRFSGHQFPNYSSELNVNALLLGDSALYLCASSLGLAGFTYEQYFGPGTRLTVT.

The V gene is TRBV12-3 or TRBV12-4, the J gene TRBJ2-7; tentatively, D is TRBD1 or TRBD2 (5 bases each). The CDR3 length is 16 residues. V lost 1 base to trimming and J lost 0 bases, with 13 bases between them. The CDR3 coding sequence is TGTGCCAGCAGTTTAGGCCGACAGCGGTCCTCCTACGAGCAGTACTTC. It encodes CASSLGRQRSSYEQYF.

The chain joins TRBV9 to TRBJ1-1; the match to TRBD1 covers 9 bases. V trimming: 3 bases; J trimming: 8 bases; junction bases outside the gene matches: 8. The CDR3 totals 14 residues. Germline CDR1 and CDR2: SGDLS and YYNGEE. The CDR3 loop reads CASSAGQGPAEAFF. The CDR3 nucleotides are TGTGCCAGCAGCGCGGGACAGGGCCCCGCCGAAGCTTTCTTT.

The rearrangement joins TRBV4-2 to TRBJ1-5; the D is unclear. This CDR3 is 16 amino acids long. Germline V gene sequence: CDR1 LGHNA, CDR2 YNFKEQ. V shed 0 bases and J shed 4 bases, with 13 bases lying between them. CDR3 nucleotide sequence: TGTGCCAGCAGCCAAGATACGGGGTTAATAAATCAGCCCCAGCATTTT. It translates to CASSQDTGLINQPQHF.

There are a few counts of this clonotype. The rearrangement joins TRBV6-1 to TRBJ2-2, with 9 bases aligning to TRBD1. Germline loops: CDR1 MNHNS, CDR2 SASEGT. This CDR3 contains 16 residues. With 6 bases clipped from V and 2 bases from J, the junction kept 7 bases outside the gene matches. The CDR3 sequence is CASRDRGPPNTGELFF. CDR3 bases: TGTGCCAGCAGGGACAGGGGACCCCCTAACACCGGGGAGCTGTTTTTT.

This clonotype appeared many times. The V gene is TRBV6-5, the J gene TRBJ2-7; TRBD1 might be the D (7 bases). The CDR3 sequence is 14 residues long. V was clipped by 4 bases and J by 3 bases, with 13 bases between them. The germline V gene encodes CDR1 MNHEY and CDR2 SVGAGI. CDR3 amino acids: CASSSSGGFYEQYF. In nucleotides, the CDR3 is TGTGCCAGCAGTTCGTCAGGGGGGTTCTACGAGCAGTACTTC.

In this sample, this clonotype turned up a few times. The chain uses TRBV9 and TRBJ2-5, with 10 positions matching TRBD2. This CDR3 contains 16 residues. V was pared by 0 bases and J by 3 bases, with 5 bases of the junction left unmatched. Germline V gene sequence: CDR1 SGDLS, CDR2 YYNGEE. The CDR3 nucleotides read TGTGCCAGCAGCGTAGCTAGCGGGGGAAGCAAAGAGACCCAGTACTTC. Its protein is CASSVASGGSKETQYF.

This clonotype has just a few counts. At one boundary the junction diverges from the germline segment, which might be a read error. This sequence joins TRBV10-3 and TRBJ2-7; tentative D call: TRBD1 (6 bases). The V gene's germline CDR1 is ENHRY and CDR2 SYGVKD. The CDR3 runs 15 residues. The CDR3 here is CAISESYGGSHEQYF. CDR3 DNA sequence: TGTGCCATCAGTGAGTCGTATGGGGGCTCCCACGAGCAGTACTTC.

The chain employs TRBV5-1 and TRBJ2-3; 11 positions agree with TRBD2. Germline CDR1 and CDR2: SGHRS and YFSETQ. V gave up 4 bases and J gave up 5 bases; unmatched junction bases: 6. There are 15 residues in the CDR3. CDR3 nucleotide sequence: TGCGCCAGCAGCGCTGCTAGCGGGGGGATAGATACGCAGTATTTT. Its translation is CASSAASGGIDTQYF.

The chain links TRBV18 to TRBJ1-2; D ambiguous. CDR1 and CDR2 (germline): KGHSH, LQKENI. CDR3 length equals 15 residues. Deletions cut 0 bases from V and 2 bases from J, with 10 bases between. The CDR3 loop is CASSPPGGANYGYTF. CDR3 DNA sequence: TGTGCCAGCTCACCACCGGGTGGAGCGAACTATGGCTACACCTTC.

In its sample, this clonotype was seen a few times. In DNA form, the CDR3 reads TGCAGCGTTGAAGCCCGATTCTATGGCTACACCTTC. Protein: CSVEARFYGYTF. The J gene is TRBJ1-2, the V gene TRBV29-1; D is unresolved. Germline V gene lookup returns CDR1 SQVTM and CDR2 ANQGSEA. Trimming left V 1 base short and J 4 bases short, with 7 bases between. The CDR3 sequence is 12 residues long.

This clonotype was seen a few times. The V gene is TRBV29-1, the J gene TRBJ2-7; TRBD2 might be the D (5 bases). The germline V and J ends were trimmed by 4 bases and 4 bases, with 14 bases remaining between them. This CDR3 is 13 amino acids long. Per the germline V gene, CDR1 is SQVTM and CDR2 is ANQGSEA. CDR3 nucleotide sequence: TGCAGCGTTGTTTACGGGGATAAGTACGAGCAGTACTTC. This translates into CSVVYGDKYEQYF.

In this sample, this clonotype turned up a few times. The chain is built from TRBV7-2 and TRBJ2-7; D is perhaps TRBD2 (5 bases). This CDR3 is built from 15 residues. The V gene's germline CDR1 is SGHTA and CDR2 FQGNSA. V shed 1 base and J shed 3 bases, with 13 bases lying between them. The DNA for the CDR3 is TGTGCCAGCAGCTTAGGCGATTTCGGGAACTACGAGCAGTACTTC. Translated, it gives CASSLGDFGNYEQYF.

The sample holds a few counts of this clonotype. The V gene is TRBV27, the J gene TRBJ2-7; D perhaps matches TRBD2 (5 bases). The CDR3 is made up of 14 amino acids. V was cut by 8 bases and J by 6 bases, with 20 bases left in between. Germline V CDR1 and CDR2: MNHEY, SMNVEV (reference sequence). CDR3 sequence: CASGLGVDRGEQYF. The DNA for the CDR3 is TGTGCCAGCGGGCTCGGGGTGGACCGTGGCGAGCAGTACTTC.

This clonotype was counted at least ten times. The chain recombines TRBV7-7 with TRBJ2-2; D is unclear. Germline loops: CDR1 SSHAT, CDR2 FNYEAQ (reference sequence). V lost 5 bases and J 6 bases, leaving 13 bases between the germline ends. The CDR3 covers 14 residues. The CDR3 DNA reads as TGTGCCAGCAGCCAACAGTTCGGTGCCGGGGAGCTGTTTTTT. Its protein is CASSQQFGAGELFF.

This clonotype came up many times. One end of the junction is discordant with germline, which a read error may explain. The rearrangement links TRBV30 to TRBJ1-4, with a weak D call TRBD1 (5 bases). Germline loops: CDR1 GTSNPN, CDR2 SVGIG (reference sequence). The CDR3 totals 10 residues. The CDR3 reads CAWGLRDLLF. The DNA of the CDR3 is TGTGCCTGGGGCCTGCGGGACCTTCTTTTT.

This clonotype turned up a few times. The CDR3 reads CASSVGDLNTGELFF. In DNA, the CDR3 is TGTGCCAGCAGCGTAGGGGACTTGAACACCGGGGAGCTGTTTTTT. The chain uses TRBV9 and TRBJ2-2; D is possibly TRBD2 (6 bases). The germline V gene encodes CDR1 SGDLS and CDR2 YYNGEE. The CDR3 consists of 15 residues. The germline V and J ends were trimmed by 0 bases and 1 base, with 7 bases remaining between them.

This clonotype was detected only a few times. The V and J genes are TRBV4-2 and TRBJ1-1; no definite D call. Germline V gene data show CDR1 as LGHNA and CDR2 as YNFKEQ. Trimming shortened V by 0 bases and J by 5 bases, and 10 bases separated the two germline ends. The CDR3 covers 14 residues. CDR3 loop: CASSQEAPGTEAFF. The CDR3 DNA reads TGTGCCAGCAGCCAAGAAGCCCCCGGTACTGAAGCTTTCTTT.

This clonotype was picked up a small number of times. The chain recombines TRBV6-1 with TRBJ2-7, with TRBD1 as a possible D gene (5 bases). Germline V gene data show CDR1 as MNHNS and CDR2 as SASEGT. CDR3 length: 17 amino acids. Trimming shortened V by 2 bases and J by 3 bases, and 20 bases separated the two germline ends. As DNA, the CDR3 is TGTGCCAGCAGTGAAATCCACGAGACAGAGGCCTTCTACGAGCAGTACTTC. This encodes CASSEIHETEAFYEQYF.

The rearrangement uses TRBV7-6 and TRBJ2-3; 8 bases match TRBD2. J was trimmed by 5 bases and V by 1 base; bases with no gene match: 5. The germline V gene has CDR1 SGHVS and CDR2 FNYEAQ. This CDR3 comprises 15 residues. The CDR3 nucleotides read TGTGCCAGCAGCTTAGGGGGACTAGAGATAGATACGCAGTATTTT. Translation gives CASSLGGLEIDTQYF.

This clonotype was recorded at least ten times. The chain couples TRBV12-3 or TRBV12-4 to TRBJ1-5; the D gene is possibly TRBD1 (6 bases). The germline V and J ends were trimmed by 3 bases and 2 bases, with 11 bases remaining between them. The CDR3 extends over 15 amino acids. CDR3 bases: TGTGCCAGCAGTTTTTCAGGGGAGGGCAATCAGCCCCAGCATTTT. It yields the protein CASSFSGEGNQPQHF.

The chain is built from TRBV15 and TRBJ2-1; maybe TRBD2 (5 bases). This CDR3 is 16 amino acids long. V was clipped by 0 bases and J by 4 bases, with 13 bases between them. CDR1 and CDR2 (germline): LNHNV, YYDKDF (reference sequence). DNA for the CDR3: TGTGCCACCAGCAGAGATTCGGGAAGACATTACAATGAGCAGTTCTTC. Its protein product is CATSRDSGRHYNEQFF.

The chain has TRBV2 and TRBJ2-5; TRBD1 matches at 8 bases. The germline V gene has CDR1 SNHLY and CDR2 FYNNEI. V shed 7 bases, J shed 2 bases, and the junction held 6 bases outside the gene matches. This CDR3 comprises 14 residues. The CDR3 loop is CASTPDRAQETQYF. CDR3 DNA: TGTGCCAGCACACCGGACAGGGCTCAAGAGACCCAGTACTTC. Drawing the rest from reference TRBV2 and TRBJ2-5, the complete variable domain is EPEVTQTPSHQVTQMGQEVILRCVPISNHLYFYWYRQILGQKVEFLVSFYNNEISEKSEIFDDQFSVERPDGSNFTLKIRSTKLEDSAMYFCASTPDRAQETQYFGPGTRLLVL.

Here the CDR3 DNA reads TGTGCCATCAGTCTCAGCTCCTATAATTCACCCCTCCACTTT. Residues: CAISLSSYNSPLHF. V is TRBV10-3 and J is TRBJ1-6; D ambiguous. The CDR3 has 14 residues. Germline V gives CDR1 ENHRY, CDR2 SYGVKD. Deletions cut 5 bases from V and 0 bases from J, with 5 bases between.

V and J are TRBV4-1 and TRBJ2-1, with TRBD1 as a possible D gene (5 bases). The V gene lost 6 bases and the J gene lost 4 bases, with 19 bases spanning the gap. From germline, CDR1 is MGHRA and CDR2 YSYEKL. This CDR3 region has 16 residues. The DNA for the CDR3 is TGCGCCAGCAGAGGAAGGACAACAAGGGGTTACAATGAGCAGTTCTTC. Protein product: CASRGRTTRGYNEQFF.

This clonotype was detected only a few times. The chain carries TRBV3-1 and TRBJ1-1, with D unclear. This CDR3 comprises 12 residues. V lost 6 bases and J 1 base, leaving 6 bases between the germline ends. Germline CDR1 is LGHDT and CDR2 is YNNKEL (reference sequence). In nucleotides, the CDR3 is TGTGCCAGCAGACACAAGAACACTGAAGCTTTCTTT. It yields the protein CASRHKNTEAFF.

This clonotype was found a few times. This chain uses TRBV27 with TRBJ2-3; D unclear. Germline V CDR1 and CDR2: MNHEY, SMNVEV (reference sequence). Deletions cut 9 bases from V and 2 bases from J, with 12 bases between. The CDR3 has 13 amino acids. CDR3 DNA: TGTGCCAGTTGCAGGTATCCCACAGATACGCAGTATTTT. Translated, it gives CASCRYPTDTQYF.

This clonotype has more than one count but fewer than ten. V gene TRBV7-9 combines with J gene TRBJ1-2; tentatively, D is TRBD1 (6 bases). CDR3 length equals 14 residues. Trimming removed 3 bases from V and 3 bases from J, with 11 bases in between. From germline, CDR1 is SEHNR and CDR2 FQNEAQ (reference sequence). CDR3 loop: CASSFFRGDYGYTF. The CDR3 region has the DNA TGTGCCAGCAGCTTTTTCAGGGGCGACTATGGCTACACCTTC.

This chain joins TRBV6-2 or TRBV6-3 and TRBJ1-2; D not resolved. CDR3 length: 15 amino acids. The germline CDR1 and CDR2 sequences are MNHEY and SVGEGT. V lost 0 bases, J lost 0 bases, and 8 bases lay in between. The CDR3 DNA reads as TGTGCCAGCAGTTACTCGAGCGGGGCTAACTATGGCTACACCTTC. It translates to CASSYSSGANYGYTF.